This TCR beta chain was profiled in a study of beta chain features in type 1 diabetes. Overall study context: Age, gender and cell yields were similar between patients and healthy donors.

Trimming removed 3 bases from V and 6 bases from J, with 6 bases in between. The CDR3 sequence is 12 residues long. Germline assignment: CDR1 LNHDA and CDR2 SQIVND (reference sequence). Comments on this clone: The antigen remains unidentified.

Sequenced material consisted of expressed TCRB transcripts (all of the isolated RNA was reverse transcribed). Sequencing used immunoSEQ multiplex PCR; TCRdb keeps in-frame clones, though not all of them. The table has 350,000 to 400,000 clones, roughly 16% seen once. Study-level points and caveats: Naive, central memory and Treg TCRB repertoires seemed to resemble each other more closely in patients than they did in healthy donors.

CD45RO/CCR7/CD25/CD127/CD95/CD27 separated CD4+ naive, central memory, regulatory and stem cell-like memory cells by sorting. The V and J genes are TRBV19 and TRBJ2-1; D not resolved. This sequence was found in a woman aged 18-29 years in good health. Sample: naive CD4+ T cells from blood. The CDR3 nucleotides are TGTGCCAGTAGTATCGGAGCCAATGAGCAGTTCTTC. It encodes CASSIGANEQFF. The full variable domain, with the rest looked up from reference TRBV19 and TRBJ2-1, is DGGITQSPKYLFRKEGQNVTLSCEQNLNHDAMYWYRQDPGQGLRLIYYSQIVNDFQKGDIAEGYSVSREKKESFPLTVTSAQKNPTAFYLCASSIGANEQFFGPGTRLTVL.